In its sample, the clone carrying this T cell receptor (beta chain) was seen a few times. The data originate from a study of blood T cells in healthy people across ages. V lost 1 base to trimming and J lost 2 bases, with 13 bases between them. The germline V gene has CDR1 SGHTS and CDR2 YDEGEE. The CDR3 consists of 16 residues. Primers used in a second PCR of about 6 to 11 cycles were a sample-barcoded 5' primer and a J-beta primer mix. TCRdb reprocessed the 5' RACE reads with MiXCR, giving one entry per CDR3 protein. The table includes about 930,000 distinct CDR3 sequences, roughly 29% detected once. Separately, the same data were catalogued under a study of T cells of mothers and their children. That work states: Donation was provided by three healthy Caucasian mothers along with their six children.

The clonotype comes from a woman aged 40 to 49 in good health. The sequencing sample was made of blood. The chain employs TRBV5-8 and TRBJ1-5; D is uncertain. CDR3 loop: CASSLIDARRNQPQHF. As DNA, the CDR3 is TGTGCCAGCAGCTTGATAGATGCGAGGCGCAATCAGCCCCAGCATTTT.